This entry describes one T cell receptor beta chain. V gave up 5 bases and J gave up 3 bases, with 10 bases separating them. CDR1 is KGHDR and CDR2 is SFDVKD in the germline V gene. This CDR3 region has 14 residues. This entry is derived from a study of blood T cell repertoires in COVID-19. Profiled with immunoSEQ multiplex PCR; TCRdb holds only in-frame clones, not every one. In the table there are just under 350,000 clones, over 70% of which are singletons. The sequencing sample was made of peripheral blood. The receptor was derived from a woman aged 50 to 60 with COVID-19, enrolled during active disease. The chain carries TRBV24-1 and TRBJ1-5; no definite D call. CDR3 protein: CATSAPGSNQPQHF. DNA of the CDR3: TGTGCCACCAGTGCACCGGGGTCCAATCAGCCCCAGCATTTT.